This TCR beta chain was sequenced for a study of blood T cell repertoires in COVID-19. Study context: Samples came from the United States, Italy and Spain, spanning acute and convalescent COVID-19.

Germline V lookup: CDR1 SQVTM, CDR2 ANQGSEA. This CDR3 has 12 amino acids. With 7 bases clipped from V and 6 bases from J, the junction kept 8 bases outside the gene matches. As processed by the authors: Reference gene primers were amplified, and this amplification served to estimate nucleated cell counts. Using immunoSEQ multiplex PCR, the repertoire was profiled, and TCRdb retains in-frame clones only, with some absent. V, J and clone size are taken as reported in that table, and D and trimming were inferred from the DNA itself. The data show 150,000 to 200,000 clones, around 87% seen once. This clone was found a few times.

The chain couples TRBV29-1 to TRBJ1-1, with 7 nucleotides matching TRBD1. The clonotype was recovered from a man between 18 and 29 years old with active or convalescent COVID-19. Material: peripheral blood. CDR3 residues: CSGQEGGSEAFF. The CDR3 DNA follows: TGCAGCGGCCAGGAAGGGGGCTCTGAAGCTTTCTTT.